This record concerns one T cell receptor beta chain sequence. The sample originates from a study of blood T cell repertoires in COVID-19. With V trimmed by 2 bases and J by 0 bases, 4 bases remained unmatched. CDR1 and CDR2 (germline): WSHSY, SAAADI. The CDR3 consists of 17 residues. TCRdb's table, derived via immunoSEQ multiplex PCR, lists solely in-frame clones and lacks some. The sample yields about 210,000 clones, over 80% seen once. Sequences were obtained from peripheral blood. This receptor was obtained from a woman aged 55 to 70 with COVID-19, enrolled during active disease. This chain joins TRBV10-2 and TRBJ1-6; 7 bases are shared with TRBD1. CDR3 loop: CASSERGGSSYNSPLHF. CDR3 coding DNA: TGCGCCAGCAGTGAGCGAGGGGGCAGCTCCTATAATTCACCCCTCCACTTT.